These T cell receptor beta chains were read from a single sample in a study of blood T cell repertoires in COVID-19. TCRdb's copy holds only in-frame clones and misses some; the assay was immunoSEQ multiplex PCR. Of 60,000 to 70,000 clones in the sample, 88% were seen once. Sequencing used peripheral blood. These receptors came from a woman between 55 and 75 years old with acute or convalescent COVID-19. Each CDR3 is given with its conserved first and last residue. The order of the fields is CDR3 length, D gene, V gene, clone size, J gene, CDR3 DNA, CDR3 protein. The D gene is left open where the match is weak. Clone size is shown for a subset of rows, as once, few, many or a class of expanded clone.

16	TRBD2	TRBV18	NA	TRBJ2-2	TGTGCCAGCTCACCGCGACTAGCGGCGAACACCGGGGAGCTGTTTTTT	CASSPRLAANTGELFF
13	TRBD1	TRBV10-1	once	TRBJ1-2	TGCGCCAGCAGTGCAGGGGGCAGCTATGGCTACACCTTC	CASSAGGSYGYTF
16	NA	TRBV4-1	NA	TRBJ1-2	TGCGCCAGCAGCCAGCTTCAGAGAGGGCTGGGATATGGCTACACCTTC	CASSQLQRGLGYGYTF
19	TRBD2	TRBV3-1/TRBV3-2	NA	TRBJ2-1	TGTGCCAGCAGCCAGCCCCCGGGACTAGCGGGAGTCCCCTACAATGAGCAGTTCTTC	CASSQPPGLAGVPYNEQFF
18	NA	TRBV10-3	NA	TRBJ1-2	TGTGCCATCAGTGAGTCGTGGCGCCAGGGCGCGTCTAACTATGGCTACACCTTC	CAISESWRQGASNYGYTF
13	NA	TRBV2	NA	TRBJ1-3	TGTGCCAGCACCCAGGGTTCTGGAAACACCATATATTTT	CASTQGSGNTIYF
14	TRBD2	TRBV4-1	NA	TRBJ2-3	TGCGCCAGCAGCCAAGTGGGACTAGGCGGTACGCAGTATTTT	CASSQVGLGGTQYF
14	TRBD2	TRBV18	NA	TRBJ2-3	TGTGCCAGCTCACCAGGGACTAGCAGGGATACGCAGTATTTT	CASSPGTSRDTQYF
16	TRBD1	TRBV7-2	NA	TRBJ2-4	TGTGCCAGCAGCCCCCGGGACAGGGGAGGTCGGAACATTCAGTACTTC	CASSPRDRGGRNIQYF
13	TRBD1	TRBV6-6	NA	TRBJ1-2	TGTGCCAGCAGTTACCCCGACAGGGGCGGCTACACCTTC	CASSYPDRGGYTF
14	TRBD1	TRBV7-9	NA	TRBJ1-1	TGTGCCAGCAGCTACCGAGGGGGCGGCACTGAAGCTTTCTTT	CASSYRGGGTEAFF
11	NA	TRBV20-1	NA	TRBJ1-3	TGCAGTGCTAGCAGTGGAAACACCATATATTTT	CSASSGNTIYF
12	NA	TRBV6-5	NA	TRBJ1-2	TGTGCCAGCACCGCGTTCTCACATGGCTACACCTTC	CASTAFSHGYTF
14	NA	TRBV5-6	once	TRBJ1-4	TGTGCCAGCAGCCCCTTTACACGCGGCGAAAAACTGTTTTTT	CASSPFTRGEKLFF
13	TRBD2	TRBV20-1	NA	TRBJ2-1	TGCAGTGCTAGTTTACTAGCGAAGGGGGAGCAGTTCTTC	CSASLLAKGEQFF
15	NA	TRBV19	NA	TRBJ2-3	TGTGCCAGTAGTGCGGACAGTTTAGTCACAGATACGCAGTATTTT	CASSADSLVTDTQYF
17	NA	TRBV4-1	NA	TRBJ1-4	TGCGCCAGCAGCCAAGATAATTTCGGGACATTTAATGAAAAACTGTTTTTT	CASSQDNFGTFNEKLFF
14	NA	TRBV28	NA	TRBJ2-3	TGTGCCAGCAGTTTATACAGGGGCACAGATACGCAGTATTTT	CASSLYRGTDTQYF
14	NA	TRBV5-4	NA	TRBJ2-5	TGTGCCAGCAGCTTGGGAGGCCCTTCGGAGACCCAGTACTTC	CASSLGGPSETQYF
14	NA	TRBV19	NA	TRBJ2-2	TGTGCCAGTAGTATAGGTCTGTTCACCGGGGAGCTGTTTTTT	CASSIGLFTGELFF
15	TRBD2	TRBV6-5	NA	TRBJ2-5	TGTGCCAGCAGGGAGGACGGGGGGTGGCAAGAGACCCAGTACTTC	CASREDGGWQETQYF
14	TRBD1	TRBV11-2	NA	TRBJ2-3	TGTGCCAGCAGCTTGGGACAGGGGACAGATACGCAGTATTTT	CASSLGQGTDTQYF
14	TRBD1	TRBV25-1	NA	TRBJ1-6	TGTGCCAGCAGGAGGCAGGGGGCTAATTCACCCCTCCACTTT	CASRRQGANSPLHF
19	TRBD1	TRBV9	NA	TRBJ1-4	TGTGCCAGCAGCGTCCGGGGACAGGGCGATCAGAAAACTAATGAAAAACTGTTTTTT	CASSVRGQGDQKTNEKLFF
14	NA	TRBV19	few	TRBJ2-1	TGTGCCAGTAGTATGGGGAGCTCCTACAATGAGCAGTTCTTC	CASSMGSSYNEQFF
15	TRBD1	TRBV5-4	NA	TRBJ1-2	TGTGCCAGCAGCGGGGTGGGACAGGGGAACTATGGCTACACCTTC	CASSGVGQGNYGYTF
16	TRBD2	TRBV14	NA	TRBJ2-1	TGTGCCAGCAGCCGAGAACTAGCGGGATATGTAAATGAGCAGTTCTTC	CASSRELAGYVNEQFF
16	NA	TRBV4-2	NA	TRBJ1-3	TGTGCCAGCAGCCAAGATCTCTCCAGCTCTGGAAACACCATATATTTT	CASSQDLSSSGNTIYF
16	TRBD2	TRBV9	NA	TRBJ2-1	TGTGCCAGCAGCGTAGGTCTAGCGGGAGACGACAATGAGCAGTTCTTC	CASSVGLAGDDNEQFF
16	NA	TRBV4-1	NA	TRBJ2-1	TGCGCCAGCAGCACACCACGGGGGAGAACCTACAATGAGCAGTTCTTC	CASSTPRGRTYNEQFF
12	NA	TRBV2	NA	TRBJ1-2	TGTGCCAGCAGTGAACAGGGGCGGGGCTACACCTTC	CASSEQGRGYTF
15	NA	TRBV21-1	NA	TRBJ1-2	TGTGCCAGCAGCAAATTACTCGGCGGAAACTATGGCTACACCTTC	CASSKLLGGNYGYTF
13	TRBD1	TRBV28	NA	TRBJ1-6	TGTGCCAGCAGGGGGACAGGGCAGAGTTCTCTCCACTTT	CASRGTGQSSLHF
15	NA	TRBV6-1	NA	TRBJ1-5	TGTGCCAGCAGTGATCAGGGCTGGGGCAATCAGCCCCAGCATTTT	CASSDQGWGNQPQHF
10	NA	TRBV7-9	NA	TRBJ2-5	TGTGCCAGCAGCCTAGAGACCCAGTACTTC	CASSLETQYF
16	NA	TRBV4-1	NA	TRBJ1-4	TGCGCCAGCAGCCAAGACGAGCTGGCAACTAATGAAAAACTGTTTTTT	CASSQDELATNEKLFF
14	NA	TRBV6-5	NA	TRBJ2-3	TGTGCCAGCAGTTACTTGCGGGACACAGATACGCAGTATTTT	CASSYLRDTDTQYF
12	TRBD1	TRBV2	NA	TRBJ1-1	TGTGCCAGCAGCGATACAGGGGTTGAAGCTTTCTTT	CASSDTGVEAFF
15	TRBD2	TRBV15	once	TRBJ2-3	TGTGCCACCAGCAGGCCTAGCGGGAACACAGATACGCAGTATTTT	CATSRPSGNTDTQYF
14	NA	TRBV28	NA	TRBJ1-2	TGTGCCAGCAGGTGGGGCAGGGCTAACTATGGCTACACCTTC	CASRWGRANYGYTF
14	TRBD1	TRBV6-2/TRBV6-3	NA	TRBJ2-3	TGTGCCAGCAGTGTCCCGGGACAGTCAGATACGCAGTATTTT	CASSVPGQSDTQYF
14	NA	TRBV7-9	NA	TRBJ1-2	TGTGCCAGCAGCTTAGATCTGCAGGGTGTTGGCTACACCTTC	CASSLDLQGVGYTF
19	TRBD1	TRBV28	NA	TRBJ1-1	TGTGCCAGCAGTTTATTGTGGGGGGACAGGGGGCTCATGAACACTGAAGCTTTCTTT	CASSLLWGDRGLMNTEAFF
15	TRBD1	TRBV2	NA	TRBJ2-2	TGTGCCAGCAGCCGTCGACAGGGGAACACCGGGGAGCTGTTTTTT	CASSRRQGNTGELFF
13	NA	TRBV7-9	NA	TRBJ2-1	TGTGCCAGCAGCTTACGTGGCCACAATGAGCAGTTCTTC	CASSLRGHNEQFF
15	NA	TRBV7-9	NA	TRBJ2-1	TGTGCCAGCAGCTTAAGGCGCATAGGGCGGGATGAGCAGTTCTTC	CASSLRRIGRDEQFF
15	TRBD1	TRBV6-5	NA	TRBJ2-1	TGTGCCAGCAGTAATACAGGGGGCTCCTACAATGAGCAGTTCTTC	CASSNTGGSYNEQFF
19	TRBD2	TRBV4-2	NA	TRBJ2-3	TGTGCCAGCAGCCAACGTGGGACTAGCGGGAGGGCAGGCACAGATACGCAGTATTTT	CASSQRGTSGRAGTDTQYF
14	NA	TRBV7-7	NA	TRBJ2-5	TGTGCCAGCAGCTTGTCAGGGGATCAAGAGACCCAGTACTTC	CASSLSGDQETQYF
16	NA	TRBV19	NA	TRBJ2-2	TGTGCCAGTAGTACCCCACGGCGACAGGACACCGGGGAGCTGTTTTTT	CASSTPRRQDTGELFF
14	TRBD1	TRBV5-4	NA	TRBJ1-3	TGTGCCAGCAGCCCAGGGGGAGCTGGAAACACCATATATTTT	CASSPGGAGNTIYF